These 19 T cell receptor beta chains share one sample of origin, sequenced in a study of blood T cell repertoires in COVID-19. Measured with immunoSEQ multiplex PCR; TCRdb has only the in-frame clones, and not every one. The sample consists of 30,000 to 35,000 clones, 80% to 90% of them appearing once. The specimen was peripheral blood. The origin of the receptors is a man between 50 and 59 years old with acute or convalescent COVID-19.

The chain combines TRBV24-1 with TRBJ1-5, with 8 bases identical to TRBD1. Trimming cost V 3 bases and J 0 bases; bases outside gene matches: 6. CDR3 length: 17 residues. Germline CDR1 reads KGHDR; CDR2 reads SFDVKD. The CDR3 DNA follows: TGTGCCACCAGTGATCCGGGGACAGGCCTTAGCAATCAGCCCCAGCATTTT. It translates to CATSDPGTGLSNQPQHF.

The chain is built from TRBV29-1 and TRBJ2-7; TRBD1 matches at 10 bases. The V and J ends lost 4 bases and 6 bases, in that order; junction bases with no gene match: 9. The CDR3 is 14 amino acids. From germline, CDR1 is SQVTM and CDR2 ANQGSEA. CDR3 DNA: TGCAGCGTTGTATGGCTGACAGGGGGCGGCGAGCAGTACTTC. Translated: CSVVWLTGGGEQYF.

The genes are TRBV5-1 and TRBJ1-1; possible D gene TRBD1, 6 bases. CDR3 size: 12 residues. CDR1 and CDR2 (germline): SGHRS, YFSETQ. The ends were cut back, 0 bases at V and 11 bases at J, with 11 bases in the middle. DNA of the CDR3: TGCGCCAGCAGCTTGGAACAGGGAAGGGCTTTCTTT. It is translated as CASSLEQGRAFF.

The chain combines TRBV5-4 with TRBJ2-5; tentatively, D is TRBD1 (6 bases). This CDR3 contains 14 residues. Germline values: CDR1 SGHNT, CDR2 YYREEE (reference sequence). The ends were cut back, 2 bases at V and 2 bases at J, with 10 bases in the middle. CDR3 residues: CASSLGQTQETQYF. The CDR3 region has the DNA TGTGCCAGCAGCTTAGGACAGACGCAAGAGACCCAGTACTTC.

The chain employs TRBV12-3 or TRBV12-4 and TRBJ2-7, with TRBD1 as a possible D gene (6 bases). Trimming left V 6 bases short and J 4 bases short, with 10 bases between. This CDR3 spans 12 amino acids. The CDR3 region has the DNA TGTGCCAGCAGCCCACAGGGTTACGAGCAGTACTTC. Protein: CASSPQGYEQYF.

The chain employs TRBV4-1 and TRBJ1-1, with 9 bases matching TRBD1. Germline values: CDR1 MGHRA, CDR2 YSYEKL. V lost 5 bases, J lost 3 bases, and 10 bases stayed unmatched. The length of the CDR3 is 16 residues. CDR3 protein: CASSFATGGMDTEAFF. The CDR3 nucleotides are TGCGCCAGCAGCTTCGCGACAGGGGGGATGGACACTGAAGCTTTCTTT.

The rearrangement joins TRBV21-1 to TRBJ2-3; the listed D gene, TRBD2, was not tested against the DNA. TRBV21-1 is a recognized pseudogene. This CDR3 contains 19 residues. In DNA, the CDR3 is TGTGCCAGCAGCAAAAGCCTGAATTTGCGGGAGGTGTACACAGATACGCAGTATTTT. Translated: CASSKSLNLREVYTDTQYF.

J is TRBJ2-5 and V is TRBV28; D perhaps matches TRBD1 (6 bases). The CDR3 contains 13 residues. The germline CDR1 and CDR2 sequences are MDHEN and SYDVKM. V was trimmed by 4 bases and J by 2 bases, leaving 8 bases between them. Written as DNA, the CDR3 is TGTGCCAGCAGTTCCGGACAGCAAGAGACCCAGTACTTC. Translated: CASSSGQQETQYF.

V gene TRBV9 combines with J gene TRBJ2-3; TRBD2 might be the D (6 bases). CDR1 is SGDLS, CDR2 YYNGEE, per germline. The V and J ends lost 3 bases and 5 bases respectively, with 13 bases between them. This CDR3 comprises 14 residues. CDR3 sequence reads: CASSGRTNLDTQYF. The CDR3 bases are TGTGCCAGCAGCGGGCGGACTAACCTAGATACGCAGTATTTT.

The V gene is TRBV6-5, the J gene TRBJ1-2, with TRBD1 matching 7 bases. V gave up 5 bases and J gave up 4 bases; unmatched junction bases: 4. Germline loops: CDR1 MNHEY, CDR2 SVGAGI. The CDR3 runs to 13 residues. The CDR3 DNA follows: TGTGCCAGCAGTACCCGGGACAGCTATGGCTACACCTTC. It codes for CASSTRDSYGYTF.

This clone was counted a few times. V is TRBV9 and J is TRBJ2-5, with TRBD1 as a possible D gene (6 bases). Germline-derived CDR1 and CDR2 are SGDLS and YYNGEE. The V gene lost 4 bases and the J gene lost 1 base, with 11 bases spanning the gap. CDR3 length equals 14 residues. CDR3 nucleotide sequence: TGTGCCAGCAGCCCCCAGGGGATCCAAGAGACCCAGTACTTC. Translating gives CASSPQGIQETQYF.

The chain joins TRBV20-1 to TRBJ2-7; D might be TRBD1 (5 bases). Germline V gene lookup returns CDR1 DFQATT and CDR2 SNEGSKA (reference sequence). Trimming removed 7 bases from V and 1 base from J, with 8 bases in between. The CDR3 length is 11 residues. This CDR3 reads CSGQWSYEQYF. The CDR3 region has the DNA TGCAGTGGACAGTGGTCCTACGAGCAGTACTTC.

This clone was detected once. The V call is TRBV9, the J call TRBJ1-1; D is ambiguous. CDR1 and CDR2 (germline): SGDLS, YYNGEE. This CDR3 region has 15 residues. Trimming stripped 4 bases from V and 3 bases from J, with 16 bases between. CDR3 bases: TGTGCCAGCAGCTCCTCCGGACGGGGATACACTGAAGCTTTCTTT. Encoded protein: CASSSSGRGYTEAFF.

The chain combines TRBV4-1 with TRBJ2-7; 12 bases map to TRBD2. From germline, CDR1 is MGHRA and CDR2 YSYEKL. V was pared by 3 bases and J by 6 bases, with 3 bases of the junction left unmatched. This CDR3 has 14 amino acids. DNA for the CDR3: TGCGCCAGCAGCCAGACTAGCGGGAGACCCGAGCAGTACTTC. Its translation is CASSQTSGRPEQYF.

The chain is built from TRBV4-2 and TRBJ1-4; D is undetermined. Trimming stripped 0 bases from V and 4 bases from J, with 9 bases between. This CDR3 is 15 amino acids long. Per the germline V gene, CDR1 is LGHNA and CDR2 is YNFKEQ. CDR3 amino acids: CASSQEVQINEKLFF. CDR3 bases: TGTGCCAGCAGCCAAGAGGTCCAGATTAATGAAAAACTGTTTTTT.

The gene calls are TRBV28 and TRBJ2-1, with D possibly matching TRBD1 (5 bases). This CDR3 spans 13 amino acids. Germline V CDR1 and CDR2: MDHEN, SYDVKM. V was pared by 1 base and J by 9 bases, with 10 bases between. This CDR3 reads CASSLSGFPEQFF. DNA of the CDR3: TGTGCCAGCAGTTTATCAGGGTTCCCTGAGCAGTTCTTC.

The chain carries TRBV2 and TRBJ2-1; 9 nucleotides line up with TRBD1. Germline values: CDR1 SNHLY, CDR2 FYNNEI. This CDR3 contains 13 residues. Trimming cost V 8 bases and J 4 bases; bases outside gene matches: 3. The CDR3, as DNA: TGTGCCAGCGCTGGACAGGGGTACAATGAGCAGTTCTTC. Translated: CASAGQGYNEQFF.

V and J are TRBV30 and TRBJ1-5, with 12 bases that match TRBD1. From germline, CDR1 is GTSNPN and CDR2 SVGIG (reference sequence). Losses at the gene ends were 1 base for V and 6 bases for J; bases not matched to a gene: 7. This CDR3 is 16 amino acids long. CDR3 protein: CAWSGGTGGDGQPQHF. In DNA, the CDR3 is TGTGCCTGGAGTGGGGGGACAGGGGGCGACGGTCAGCCCCAGCATTTT.

The chain is built from TRBV2 and TRBJ1-5; TRBD1 matches at 9 bases. The junction had 8 bases not matched to a gene; V was cut back by 5 bases and J by 3 bases. CDR1 and CDR2 (germline): SNHLY, FYNNEI. The CDR3 loop spans 16 amino acids. CDR3 residues: CASSYSGQGNNQPQHF. In DNA form, the CDR3 reads TGTGCCAGCAGTTACAGCGGACAGGGGAACAATCAGCCCCAGCATTTT.